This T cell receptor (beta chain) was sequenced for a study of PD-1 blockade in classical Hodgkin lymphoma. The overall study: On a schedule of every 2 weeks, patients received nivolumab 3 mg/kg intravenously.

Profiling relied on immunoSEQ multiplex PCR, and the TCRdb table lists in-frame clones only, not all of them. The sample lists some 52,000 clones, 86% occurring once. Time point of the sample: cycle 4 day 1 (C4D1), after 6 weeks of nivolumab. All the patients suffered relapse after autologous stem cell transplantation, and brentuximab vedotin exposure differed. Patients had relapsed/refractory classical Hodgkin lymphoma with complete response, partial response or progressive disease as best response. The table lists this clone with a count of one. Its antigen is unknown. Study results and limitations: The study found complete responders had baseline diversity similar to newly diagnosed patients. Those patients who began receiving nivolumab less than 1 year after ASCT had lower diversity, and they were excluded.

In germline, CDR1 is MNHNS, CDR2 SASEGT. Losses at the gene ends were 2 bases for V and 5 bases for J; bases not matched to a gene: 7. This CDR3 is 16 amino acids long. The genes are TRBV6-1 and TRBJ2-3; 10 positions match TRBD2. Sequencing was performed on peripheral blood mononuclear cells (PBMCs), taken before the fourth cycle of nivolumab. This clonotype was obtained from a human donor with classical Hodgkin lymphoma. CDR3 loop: CASSEQTSGTGDTQYF. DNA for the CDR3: TGTGCCAGCAGTGAACAAACTAGCGGGACTGGAGATACGCAGTATTTT.